A selection of T cell receptor beta chains follows, all from one sample in a study of beta chain features in type 1 diabetes. TCRdb keeps only in-frame clones here, not all; method: immunoSEQ multiplex PCR. The table lists over 150,000 clones, approximately 13% of them singletons. The specimen sequenced was central memory CD4+ T cells from blood. All receptors come from a woman between 18 and 29 years old in good health. Each CDR3 is given with its conserved first and last residue. The D gene is left open where the match is weak. Clone size appears in some rows only: once, few, many, or a class for an expanded clone.

v_gene	abundance	j_gene	d_gene	CDR3nt	CDR3aa
TRBV5-4	NA	TRBJ2-1	NA	TGTGCCAGCAGCTTGCGGGGGGCCCAATATGAGCAGTTCTTC	CASSLRGAQYEQFF
TRBV6-6	few	TRBJ1-1	NA	TGTGCCAGCAGTTCCGGAGACACTGAAGCTTTCTTT	CASSSGDTEAFF
TRBV7-9	few	TRBJ2-7	NA	TGTGCCAGCAACCTTCCCGGGGGATCCTACGAGCAGTACTTC	CASNLPGGSYEQYF
TRBV19	few	TRBJ1-5	TRBD1	TGTGCCAGTACCCCGGTAAGGGACAGGGGCCGTAATCAGCCCCAGCATTTT	CASTPVRDRGRNQPQHF
TRBV5-1	NA	TRBJ1-1	NA	TGCGCCAGCAGCCAGGGGTCGGGTGGTACTGAAGCTTTCTTT	CASSQGSGGTEAFF
TRBV7-3	few	TRBJ2-6	NA	TGTGCCAGCAGCGACCAGGGGAAGACTGGGGCCAACGTCCTGACTTTC	CASSDQGKTGANVLTF
TRBV13	NA	TRBJ2-1	TRBD2	TGTGCCAGCAGCCCCCTGGGACTAGCGGAGGAGGATGAGCAGTTCTTC	CASSPLGLAEEDEQFF
TRBV6-5	NA	TRBJ2-1	TRBD1	TGTGCCAGCAGCCGGACAGGGGAGAGGAATGAGCAGTTCTTC	CASSRTGERNEQFF
TRBV5-6	NA	TRBJ1-1	NA	TGTGCCAGCAGCTTAGCCGTGAACACTGAAGCTTTCTTT	CASSLAVNTEAFF
TRBV7-9	NA	TRBJ1-2	NA	TGTGCCAGCAGCTTAGCGGCAGGATCCAACTATGGCTACACCTTC	CASSLAAGSNYGYTF
TRBV15	NA	TRBJ1-5	NA	TGTGCCACCAGCGGCCGGGGGGCGAACCAGCCCCAGCATTTT	CATSGRGANQPQHF
TRBV14	NA	TRBJ1-1	TRBD1	TGTGCCAGCAGCCAGGAGGGGGCCATTTCTGAAGCTTTCTTT	CASSQEGAISEAFF
TRBV7-7	NA	TRBJ2-7	NA	TGTGCCAGCAGCTTAGATACAGGCTTCTCCTACGAGCAGTACTTC	CASSLDTGFSYEQYF
TRBV28	NA	TRBJ2-5	NA	TGTGCCAGCAGTTTAGGGGGGAAAGAGACCCAGTACTTC	CASSLGGKETQYF
TRBV7-9	few	TRBJ2-1	NA	TGTGCCAGCAGCTTAGCGTCCCAGTACAATGAGCAGTTCTTC	CASSLASQYNEQFF
TRBV15	many	TRBJ2-2	NA	TGTGCCACCAGCAGGGGACTTGACACCGGGGAGCTGTTTTTT	CATSRGLDTGELFF
TRBV6-5	NA	TRBJ1-2	TRBD1	TGTGCCAGCAGTTACTTGCCGGGACAGGGGCGCCCAGGCTACACCTTC	CASSYLPGQGRPGYTF
TRBV5-4	NA	TRBJ2-5	NA	TGTGCCAGCAGCTTGAGGGCCGGCCGGGGGGAGACCCAGTACTTC	CASSLRAGRGETQYF
TRBV12-2	few	TRBJ1-1	NA	TGTGCAAGCCTGGGGGGTGAAGCTTTCTTT	CASLGGEAFF
TRBV30	NA	TRBJ1-5	NA	TGTGCCTGGACTCAGAATAGCAATCAGCCCCAGCATTTT	CAWTQNSNQPQHF